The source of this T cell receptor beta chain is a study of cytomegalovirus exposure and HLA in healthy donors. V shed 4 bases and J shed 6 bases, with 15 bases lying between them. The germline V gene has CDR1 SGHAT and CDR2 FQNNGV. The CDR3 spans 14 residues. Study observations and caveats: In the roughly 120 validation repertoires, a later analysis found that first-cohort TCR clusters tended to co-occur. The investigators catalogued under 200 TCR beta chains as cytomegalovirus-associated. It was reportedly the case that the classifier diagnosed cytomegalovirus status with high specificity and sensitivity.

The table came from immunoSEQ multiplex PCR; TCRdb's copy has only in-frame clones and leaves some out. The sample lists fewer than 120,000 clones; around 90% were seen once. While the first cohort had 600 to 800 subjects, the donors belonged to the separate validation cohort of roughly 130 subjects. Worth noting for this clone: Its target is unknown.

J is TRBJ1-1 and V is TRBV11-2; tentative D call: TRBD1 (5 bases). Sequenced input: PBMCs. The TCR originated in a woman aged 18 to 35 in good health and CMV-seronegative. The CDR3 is CASSSLSQGAEAFF. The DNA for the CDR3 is TGTGCCAGCAGCTCCTTATCCCAGGGCGCTGAAGCTTTCTTT.